A selection of T cell receptor beta chains follows, all from one sample in a study of blood T cell repertoires in COVID-19. Some clones are missing from TCRdb's copy, which holds only in-frame ones; the method was immunoSEQ multiplex PCR. The repertoire holds about 440,000 clones, 70% to 90% seen once, with roughly 1.8% in the top ten. Specimen: PBMCs or T cells enriched from blood (not recorded which). These receptor sequences come from a woman younger than 35 with acute COVID-19. Both conserved end residues are part of each CDR3. Fields, in order: D gene, clone size, J gene, V gene, CDR3 DNA, CDR3 protein. A D gene is named only where the DNA matches it firmly. Clone size is shown for a subset of rows, as once, few, many or a class of expanded clone.

TRBD2 . TRBJ2-3 TRBV5-4 TGTGCCAGCAGACCGGGACTAGCGGGAGATTTCCTTAGCACAGATACGCAGTATTTT CASRPGLAGDFLSTDTQYF
. once TRBJ1-2 TRBV2 TGTGCCAGCAGTGAGGCACAGGGCTATGGCTACACCTTC CASSEAQGYGYTF
. . TRBJ1-5 TRBV28 TGTGCCAGCAGTTTGACAGAGCAGCAGAGAAATCAGCCCCAGCATTTT CASSLTEQQRNQPQHF
. . TRBJ1-5 TRBV2 TGTGCCAGCAGTGCCTTCGGGGGGCGAGATCAGCCCCAGCATTTT CASSAFGGRDQPQHF
. . TRBJ2-1 TRBV12-3/TRBV12-4 TGTGCCAGCAGTATTTCTTCCGGGAATGAGCAGTTCTTC CASSISSGNEQFF
. . TRBJ1-6 TRBV7-9 TGTGCCAGCAGCACGGGGACAACAGTTAACTCACCCCTCCACTTT CASSTGTTVNSPLHF
TRBD2 . TRBJ2-5 TRBV7-3 TGTGCCAGCAGCTTATTCGCGGGGGTAGGAGAGACCCAGTACTTC CASSLFAGVGETQYF
. . TRBJ2-2 TRBV7-9 TGTGCCAGCAGCTTACTCCCCGGAGGGCGGACCGGGGAGCTGTTTTTT CASSLLPGGRTGELFF
. . TRBJ2-7 TRBV28 TGTGCCAGCAGTCCGTGGACAGTACAGTCCTACGAGCAGTACTTC CASSPWTVQSYEQYF
. . TRBJ2-6 TRBV7-9 TGTGCCAGCAGCTTAGATGGCCGCAGCTCTGGGGCCAACGTCCTGACTTTC CASSLDGRSSGANVLTF
. . TRBJ2-5 TRBV9 TGTGCCAGCAGCGCGTCAGACAGGAAAGAGACCCAGTACTTC CASSASDRKETQYF
TRBD1 . TRBJ2-7 TRBV6-1 TGTGCCAGCAGTGTTGTGGACCGGCCCGGGACAGCCTACGAGCAGTACTTC CASSVVDRPGTAYEQYF
. . TRBJ2-5 TRBV9 TGTGCCAGCAGCTTCACTACTAGTCGAGGAGAGACCCAGTACTTC CASSFTTSRGETQYF
TRBD2 . TRBJ2-7 TRBV18 TGTGCCAGCTCACCACGCGAAGGACTAGCGGGGAACTACGAGCAGTACTTC CASSPREGLAGNYEQYF
TRBD2 . TRBJ2-1 TRBV7-9 TGTGCCAGCAGCTTCACTAGCGGCTCCTACAATGAGCAGTTCTTC CASSFTSGSYNEQFF
TRBD1 . TRBJ1-4 TRBV7-2 TGTGCCAGCAGCCGGTGGACAGGGGGCAATGGTGAAAAACTGTTTTTT CASSRWTGGNGEKLFF
TRBD2 . TRBJ2-1 TRBV4-3 TGCGCCAGCAGCCAAGAGTGGACTAGCGGGAGCTACAATGAGCAGTTCTTC CASSQEWTSGSYNEQFF
TRBD1 . TRBJ2-5 TRBV10-1 TGCGCCAGCAAGGACTTAGGCAGGGGGGAGACCCAGTACTTC CASKDLGRGETQYF
TRBD1 . TRBJ2-1 TRBV29-1 TGCAGCGCGGGACAGGCCTACAATGAGCAGTTCTTC CSAGQAYNEQFF
. . TRBJ1-5 TRBV19 TGTGCCAGTAGTCCAACCCAGGGTGGATATAGCAATCAGCCCCAGCATTTT CASSPTQGGYSNQPQHF
TRBD1 once TRBJ2-3 TRBV18 TGTGCCAGCTCACCCCCGGGACAGAGCACAGATACGCAGTATTTT CASSPPGQSTDTQYF
TRBD1 few TRBJ1-5 TRBV19 TGTGCCAGTAGTCCGGGACAGGGGGCCAATCAGCCCCAGCATTTT CASSPGQGANQPQHF
TRBD2 . TRBJ2-1 TRBV3-1/TRBV3-2 TGTGCCAGCAGCCAGACTAGCGGGGACAATGAGCAGTTCTTC CASSQTSGDNEQFF
TRBD1 . TRBJ2-5 TRBV7-9 TGTGCCAGCAGCTGGGGACAGGGAGTCCAAGAGACCCAGTACTTC CASSWGQGVQETQYF
. . TRBJ1-1 TRBV29-1 TGCAGCGTTGAGGGGCAGTTTGAAGCTTTCTTT CSVEGQFEAFF
TRBD1 . TRBJ1-1 TRBV5-4 TGTGCCAGCAGCGAGGGACAGACGCGGACCATGAACACTGAAGCTTTCTTT CASSEGQTRTMNTEAFF
. . TRBJ1-5 TRBV2 TGTGCCAGCACACAGGGAACGGGTCAGCCCCAGCATTTT CASTQGTGQPQHF
TRBD2 once TRBJ2-1 TRBV11-2 TGTGCCAGCAACTCACGGGAGGCGTACAATGAGCAGTTCTTC CASNSREAYNEQFF
TRBD1 . TRBJ2-7 TRBV10-3 TGTGCCGTCCGAGGACAGGGCCACGAGCAGTACTTC CAVRGQGHEQYF
TRBD2 once TRBJ2-3 TRBV7-2 TGTGCCAGCAGCGGACAGCGGGAGACGCAGTATTTT CASSGQRETQYF
TRBD2 . TRBJ2-1 TRBV5-1 TGCGCCAGCAGCTTGGTTGCTAGCGGGGAAGGTAATGAGCAGTTCTTC CASSLVASGEGNEQFF
. . TRBJ1-1 TRBV18 TGTGCCAGCTCACCGGACCCTCGGGGCACTGAAGCTTTCTTT CASSPDPRGTEAFF
. . TRBJ1-6 TRBV28 TGTGCCAGCAGTTTGGGAACAGGGAATTCACCCCTCCACTTT CASSLGTGNSPLHF
. . TRBJ1-1 TRBV28 TGTGCCAGCAGTCAGGGACATCTGAACACTGAAGCTTTCTTT CASSQGHLNTEAFF
TRBD2 . TRBJ2-2 TRBV9 TGTGCCAGCAGCGTAGCCCAGGGACTAGCGGGAGAGACCGGGGAGCTGTTTTTT CASSVAQGLAGETGELFF
. . TRBJ2-2 TRBV6-4 TGTGCCAGCAGGGAAAGGACAGACACCGGGGAGCTGTTTTTT CASRERTDTGELFF
. . TRBJ1-4 TRBV11-2 TGTGCCAGCAGCGAGGGCTATGGGGAAGGACTGTTTTTT CASSEGYGEGLFF
. once TRBJ2-7 TRBV27 TGTGCCAGCAGAATTGGGCAGGGGCGCTCCTACGAGCAGTACTTC CASRIGQGRSYEQYF
TRBD1 few TRBJ1-1 TRBV29-1 TGCAGCGTCCACAGGGGGCCGGGCACTGAAGCTTTCTTT CSVHRGPGTEAFF
. . TRBJ1-1 TRBV6-5 TGTGCCAGCATCCCGGTGGTTAGCACTGAAGCTTTCTTT CASIPVVSTEAFF
. . TRBJ1-3 TRBV10-1 TGCGCCAGCATGCCGACAGTAACTGGAAACACCATATATTTT CASMPTVTGNTIYF
. . TRBJ1-2 TRBV19 TGTGCCAGTACCGACAAATATGGCTACACCTTC CASTDKYGYTF
. . TRBJ1-5 TRBV30 TGTGCCTGGACTCCCCTCGGACAGAAGGGCCAGCCCCAGCATTTT CAWTPLGQKGQPQHF
TRBD2 . TRBJ2-7 TRBV7-6 TGTGCCAGCAGCTCGCCTGGGACTAGCGGTACCTACGAGCAGTACTTC CASSSPGTSGTYEQYF
TRBD2 few TRBJ2-1 TRBV2 TGTGCCAGCTCCGGGACTAGCGGGGTGAGTGAGCAGTTCTTC CASSGTSGVSEQFF
TRBD1 . TRBJ1-1 TRBV18 TGTGCCAGCTCAGCAGGGACAGTATCTATTTTCGCTGAAGCTTTCTTT CASSAGTVSIFAEAFF